Below, 20 T cell receptor beta chains from the same sample are listed, as sequenced in a study of T cell repertoires in cytomegalovirus infection. TCRdb reprocessed the reads via MiXCR and lists one record per CDR3 protein. The sample lists around 300,000 distinct CDR3 sequences, 22% occurring once. These receptors have no known antigen. The source was cultured PBMCs, collected from culture after CMV antigen stimulation. The receptors originated from a human donor in good health (CMV status not recorded). Some clones in this sample may be carry-over from other donors' samples.

This clonotype was seen only a few times. This sequence joins TRBV6-8 and TRBJ1-1; D call uncertain. Germline-derived CDR1 and CDR2 are MNHGY and SAAAGT. The length of the CDR3 is 12 residues. The V gene lost 0 bases and the J gene lost 8 bases, with 7 bases spanning the gap. CDR3 bases: TGTGCCAGCAGTTACTCAGGGCAAGAAGCTTTCTTT. It codes for CASSYSGQEAFF.

Only a few counts were recorded for this clonotype. The V call is TRBV11-2, the J call TRBJ2-3; D is undetermined. The germline gives CDR1 SGHAT, CDR2 FQNNGV. The V end lost 5 bases, the J end lost 7 bases, and 16 bases lay between the germline ends. This CDR3 region has 14 residues. This CDR3 reads CASSLTPAVYTQYF. The CDR3 DNA reads as TGTGCCAGCAGCCTCACCCCCGCAGTTTATACGCAGTATTTT.

This clonotype was counted a few times. J is TRBJ1-1 and V is TRBV12-3 or TRBV12-4; 7 bases align to TRBD1. V shed 1 base, J shed 4 bases, and the junction held 6 bases outside the gene matches. The CDR3 has 15 residues. As DNA, the CDR3 is TGTGCCAGCAGTTTAGGAGTGGCAGGGGGCACTGAAGCTTTCTTT. This gives the protein CASSLGVAGGTEAFF.

This clonotype was counted at least ten times. V and J are TRBV27 and TRBJ1-1; maybe TRBD1 (6 bases). V lost 6 bases, J lost 3 bases, and 17 bases lay in between. Germline-derived CDR1 and CDR2 are MNHEY and SMNVEV (reference sequence). The CDR3 is 15 amino acids. Written as DNA, the CDR3 is TGTGCCAGCAGGATGGGCGGGGGGCGGTACACTGAAGCTTTCTTT. Protein sequence: CASRMGGGRYTEAFF.

The genes are TRBV9 and TRBJ2-1; 11 positions agree with TRBD2. This CDR3 region has 19 residues. V gave up 4 bases and J gave up 2 bases; unmatched junction bases: 14. Germline loops: CDR1 SGDLS, CDR2 YYNGEE. The chain's CDR3 is CASSPSPLAGGLTYNEQFF. The CDR3 nucleotides read TGTGCCAGCAGCCCCTCCCCCCTAGCGGGAGGCCTGACCTACAATGAGCAGTTCTTC.

This clonotype was counted at least ten times. The gene calls are TRBV7-2 and TRBJ2-2; TRBD2 matches 9 bases. CDR3 size: 18 residues. J gave up 4 bases and V 0 bases, and 9 bases lay outside the gene matches. Germline assignment: CDR1 SGHTA and CDR2 FQGNSA. The CDR3 reads CASSLAFSGRMGTGELFF. In DNA form, the CDR3 reads TGTGCCAGCAGCTTAGCGTTCAGCGGGAGGATGGGCACCGGGGAGCTGTTTTTT.

The chain combines TRBV6-2 or TRBV6-3 with TRBJ2-2; D is perhaps TRBD2 (5 bases). The CDR3 consists of 17 residues. V lost 8 bases and J 0 bases, leaving 19 bases between the germline ends. The germline V gene has CDR1 MNHEY and CDR2 SVGEGT. The DNA of the CDR3 is TGTGCCAGCGAGAGCTTTCGGGGTTACGCGAACACCGGGGAGCTGTTTTTT. Amino acids: CASESFRGYANTGELFF.

This chain connects TRBV25-1 to TRBJ2-7, with 7 bases aligning to TRBD1. This CDR3 has 13 amino acids. Germline V gene lookup returns CDR1 MGHDK and CDR2 SYGVNS. J gave up 3 bases and V 6 bases, and 5 bases lay outside the gene matches. CDR3: CASSKTGVYEQYV. CDR3 DNA: TGTGCCAGCAGCAAAACAGGGGTCTACGAGCAGTACGTC.

The genes are TRBV11-2 and TRBJ2-7; 11 positions match TRBD1. The germline gives CDR1 SGHAT, CDR2 FQNNGV. CDR3 length equals 18 residues. V shed 6 bases, J shed 7 bases, and the junction held 20 bases outside the gene matches. The CDR3 is CASSSAPDRGRLGGEQYV. DNA of the CDR3: TGTGCCAGCAGTTCCGCTCCGGACAGGGGGCGCTTAGGGGGTGAGCAGTACGTC.

CDR3 residues: CASSWTGRGTEAFF. The CDR3 DNA sequence: TGTGCCAGCAGTTGGACAGGGCGAGGCACTGAAGCTTTCTTT. This chain connects TRBV6-2 or TRBV6-3 to TRBJ1-1; 8 bases are shared with TRBD1. From germline, CDR1 is MNHEY and CDR2 SVGEGT. J lost 4 bases, V lost 4 bases, and 5 bases had no gene match. The CDR3 consists of 14 residues.

This clonotype was counted ten times or more. This chain uses TRBV7-2 with TRBJ2-5; D is perhaps TRBD1 (5 bases). The V and J ends lost 5 bases and 5 bases respectively, with 12 bases between them. Germline V gene data show CDR1 as SGHTA and CDR2 as FQGNSA. This CDR3 is 13 amino acids long. The CDR3 DNA is TGTGCCAGCAGCCGAGCAGGGAAGGAGACCCAGTACTTC. Translated: CASSRAGKETQYF.

Only a few counts were recorded for this clonotype. One end of the junction does not line up with germline, which may come from a read error. The gene calls are TRBV6-1 and TRBJ1-5; perhaps TRBD1 as D (5 bases). CDR3 length equals 14 residues. CDR1 and CDR2 (germline): MNHNS, SASEGT. DNA for the CDR3: TGTGCCAGCAGAGCCGGGACGGGAGATCAGTCCCAGCATTTT. Protein product: CASRAGTGDQSQHF.

This sequence joins TRBV29-1 and TRBJ1-4; possibly TRBD1 for D (6 bases). Per germline, CDR1 SQVTM and CDR2 ANQGSEA. The CDR3 consists of 16 residues. V lost 0 bases and J lost 5, with 16 bases in between. DNA of the CDR3: TGCAGCGTTGAAGATCTTCGGCGGAGGGGGAATGAAAAACTGTTTTTT. Amino acid sequence: CSVEDLRRRGNEKLFF.

This clonotype was found a few times. This sequence joins TRBV19 and TRBJ1-2; 9 nucleotides agree with TRBD1. The trim removed 7 bases at V and 4 bases at J, leaving 16 bases unmatched. The V gene's germline CDR1 is LNHDA and CDR2 SQIVND (reference sequence). The CDR3 consists of 17 residues. The CDR3 DNA reads as TGTGCCAGTACCGCCAGGACAGGGGTGGAAAGAATCTATGGCTACACCTTC. Encoded protein: CASTARTGVERIYGYTF.

This chain joins TRBV28 and TRBJ2-1, with D possibly being TRBD1 or TRBD2 (6 bases each). The length of the CDR3 is 15 residues. Germline assignment: CDR1 MDHEN and CDR2 SYDVKM. Trimming shortened V by 8 bases and J by 0 bases, and 14 bases separated the two germline ends. CDR3 in amino acids: CASLGGIRSYNEQFF. Here the CDR3 DNA reads TGTGCCAGCCTCGGGGGCATTCGCTCCTACAATGAGCAGTTCTTC.

The V gene is TRBV7-9, the J gene TRBJ2-3; the D is unclear. Trimming removed 3 bases at V and 2 bases at J, with 12 bases between. CDR3 length equals 15 residues. Germline CDR1 reads SEHNR; CDR2 reads FQNEAQ (reference sequence). The CDR3 DNA follows: TGTGCCAGCAGCTTCCTCTTGCGGAACACAGATACGCAGTATTTT. Encoded protein: CASSFLLRNTDTQYF.

The genes are TRBV28 and TRBJ1-2; 7 bases map to TRBD1. This CDR3 has 14 residues. Germline CDR1 MDHEN, CDR2 SYDVKM. V lost 7 bases, J lost 4 bases, and 9 bases stayed unmatched. This chain's CDR3 is CASNLPGQSYGYTF. The CDR3 DNA reads as TGTGCCAGCAACCTCCCGGGACAGTCCTATGGCTACACCTTC.

This clonotype was seen more than once but under ten times. V and J are TRBV6-2 or TRBV6-3 and TRBJ2-3; 7 nucleotides line up with TRBD2. Trimming at V came to 4 bases and at J to 2 bases, leaving 9 bases not matched to a gene. Germline assignment: CDR1 MNHEY and CDR2 SVGEGT. The CDR3 is 16 amino acids. CDR3 sequence (DNA): TGTGCCAGCAGTTTCCTTCGGGGGAGGGCCACAGATACGCAGTATTTT. Translation: CASSFLRGRATDTQYF.

The chain uses TRBV7-2 and TRBJ2-7, with a possible D match to TRBD1 (5 bases). Trimming left V 1 base short and J 4 bases short, with 14 bases between. Germline CDR1 SGHTA, CDR2 FQGNSA. The CDR3 covers 15 residues. The DNA of the CDR3 is TGTGCCAGCAGCTTAGGGGGCGGCCCAGATTACGAGCAGTACTTC. Residues: CASSLGGGPDYEQYF.

The genes are TRBV27 and TRBJ1-4; 10 bases are a match to TRBD1. V shed 6 bases and J 7 bases; nucleotides not matched to a gene: 5. Looked up from germline, CDR1 is MNHEY and CDR2 is SMNVEV (reference sequence). There are 14 residues in the CDR3. In DNA, the CDR3 is TGTGCCAGCAGACGACAGGGGGCGCGTGAAAAACTGTTTTTT. This gives the protein CASRRQGAREKLFF. Together with reference TRBV27 and TRBJ1-4, the CDR3 gives the full variable domain: EAQVTQNPRYLITVTGKKLTVTCSQNMNHEYMSWYRQDPGLGLRQIYYSMNVEVTDKGDVPEGYKVSRKEKRNFPLILESPSPNQTSLYFCASRRQGAREKLFFGSGTQLSVL.